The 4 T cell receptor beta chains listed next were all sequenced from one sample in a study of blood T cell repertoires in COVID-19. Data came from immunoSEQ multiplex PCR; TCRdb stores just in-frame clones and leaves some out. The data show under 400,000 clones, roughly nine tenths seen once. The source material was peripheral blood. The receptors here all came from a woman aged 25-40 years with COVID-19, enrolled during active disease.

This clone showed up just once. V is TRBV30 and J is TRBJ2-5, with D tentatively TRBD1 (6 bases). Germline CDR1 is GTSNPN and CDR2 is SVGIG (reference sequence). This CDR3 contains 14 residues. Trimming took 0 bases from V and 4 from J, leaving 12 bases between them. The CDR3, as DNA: TGTGCCTGGAGTGTCACAGGGTGGAGAGAGACCCAGTACTTC. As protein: CAWSVTGWRETQYF.

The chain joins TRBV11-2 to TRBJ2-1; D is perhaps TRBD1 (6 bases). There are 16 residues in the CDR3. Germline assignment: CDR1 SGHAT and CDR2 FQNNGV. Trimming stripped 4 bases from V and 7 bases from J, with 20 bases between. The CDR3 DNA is TGTGCCAGCAGCTCAAACTACGGGGACAAAAGAAATGAGCAGTTCTTC. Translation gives CASSSNYGDKRNEQFF.

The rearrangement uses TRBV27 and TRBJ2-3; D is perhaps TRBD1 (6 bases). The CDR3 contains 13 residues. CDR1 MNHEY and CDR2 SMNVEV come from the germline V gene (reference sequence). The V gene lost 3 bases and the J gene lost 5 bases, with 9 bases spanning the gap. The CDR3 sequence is CASSFSRGDTQYF. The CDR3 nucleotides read TGTGCCAGCAGTTTCTCCAGGGGAGATACGCAGTATTTT.

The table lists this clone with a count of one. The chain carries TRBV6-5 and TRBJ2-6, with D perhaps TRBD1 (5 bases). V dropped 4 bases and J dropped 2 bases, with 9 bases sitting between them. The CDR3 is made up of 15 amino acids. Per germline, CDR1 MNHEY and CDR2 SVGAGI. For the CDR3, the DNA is TGTGCCAGCAGTTTTCCGGACACTGGGGCCAACGTCCTGACTTTC. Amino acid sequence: CASSFPDTGANVLTF.